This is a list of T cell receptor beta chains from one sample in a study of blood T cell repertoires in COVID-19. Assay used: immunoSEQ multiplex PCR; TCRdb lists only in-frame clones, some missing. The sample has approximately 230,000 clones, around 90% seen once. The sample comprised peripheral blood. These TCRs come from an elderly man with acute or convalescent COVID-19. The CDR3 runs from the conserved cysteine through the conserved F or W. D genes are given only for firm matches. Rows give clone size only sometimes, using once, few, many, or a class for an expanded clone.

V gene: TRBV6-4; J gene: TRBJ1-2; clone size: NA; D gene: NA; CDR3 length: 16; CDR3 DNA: TGTGCCAGCAGCCCCTCCATGGGGGCAAGGGGGTATGGCTACACCTTC; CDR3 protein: CASSPSMGARGYGYTF
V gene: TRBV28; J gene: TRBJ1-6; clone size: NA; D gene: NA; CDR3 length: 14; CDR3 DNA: TGTGCCTGCACAATGGTGGGGGGGCTCTCACCCCTCCACTTT; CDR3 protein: CACTMVGGLSPLHF
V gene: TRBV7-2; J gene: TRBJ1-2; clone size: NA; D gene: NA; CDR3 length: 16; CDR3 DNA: TGTGCCAGCAGCTTAGGCGCCGGGGGGGCGGGCTATGGCTACACCTTC; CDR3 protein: CASSLGAGGAGYGYTF
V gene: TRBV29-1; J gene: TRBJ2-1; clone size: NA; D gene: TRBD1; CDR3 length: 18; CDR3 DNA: TGCAGCGTTGTAGTTTATATTACCGGGACAGGGGGTAACAATGAGCAGTTCTTC; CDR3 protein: CSVVVYITGTGGNNEQFF
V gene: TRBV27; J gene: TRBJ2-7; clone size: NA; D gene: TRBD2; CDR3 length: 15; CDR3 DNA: TGTGCCAGCAGTGTATTAGCGGGCTCGGCCTACGAGCAGTACTTC; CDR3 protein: CASSVLAGSAYEQYF
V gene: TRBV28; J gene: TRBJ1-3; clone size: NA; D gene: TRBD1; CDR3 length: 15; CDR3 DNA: TGTGCCAGCAAACAACAGGGGGCGGCTGGAAACACCATATATTTT; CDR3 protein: CASKQQGAAGNTIYF
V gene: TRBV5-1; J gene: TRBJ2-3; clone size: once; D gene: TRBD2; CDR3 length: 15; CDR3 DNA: TGCGCCAGCACCTTGGGGCTAGCGGGAACAGATACGCAGTATTTT; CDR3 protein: CASTLGLAGTDTQYF
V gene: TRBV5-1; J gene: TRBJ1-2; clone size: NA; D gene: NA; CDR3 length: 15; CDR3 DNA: TGCGCCAGCAGCTCCCCGAGTAGTGCTAACTATGGCTACACCTTC; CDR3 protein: CASSSPSSANYGYTF
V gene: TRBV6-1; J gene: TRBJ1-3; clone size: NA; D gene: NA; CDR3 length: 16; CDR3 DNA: TGTGCCAGCAGTGAAACAGGTGCTCTCATTGGAAACACCATATATTTT; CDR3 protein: CASSETGALIGNTIYF
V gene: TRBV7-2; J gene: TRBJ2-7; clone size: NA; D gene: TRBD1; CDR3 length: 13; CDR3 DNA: TGTGCCAGCAGCCGAGGACAGGGCTACGAGCAGTACTTC; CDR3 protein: CASSRGQGYEQYF